The rows below give T cell receptor beta chains drawn from one sample of a study of cytomegalovirus exposure and HLA in healthy donors. Using immunoSEQ multiplex PCR, the repertoire was profiled, and TCRdb retains in-frame clones only, with some absent. The table lists about 76,000 clones, roughly 92% of them singletons, with about 0.6% in the top ten. The sample was PBMCs. These receptors all stem from a woman in her late teens or twenties in good health and CMV-seronegative. CDR3s include the opening cysteine and the closing phenylalanine or tryptophan. Each record gives: D gene, V gene, J gene, CDR3 length, clone size, CDR3 protein, CDR3 DNA. A D gene is named only where the DNA matches it firmly. The size entry is marked missing in some rows and otherwise reads once, few, many or a size class.

>-|TRBV7-8|TRBJ2-1|12|-
CASSMSYNEQFF
TGTGCCAGCAGCATGAGCTACAATGAGCAGTTCTTC
>TRBD1|TRBV9|TRBJ2-7|15|-
CASSPGQGVTYEQYF
TGTGCCAGCAGCCCGGGACAGGGTGTCACCTACGAGCAGTACTTC
>TRBD1|TRBV19|TRBJ2-7|16|few
CASSFQTGTGYYEQYF
TGTGCCAGTAGTTTTCAAACCGGGACAGGGTACTACGAGCAGTACTTC
>TRBD1|TRBV6-5|TRBJ2-7|14|-
CASSEQGTSYEQYF
TGTGCCAGCAGTGAACAGGGGACCTCCTACGAGCAGTACTTC
>-|TRBV4-1|TRBJ1-1|14|-
CASSRRTAGTEAFF
TGCGCCAGCAGTCGTAGGACGGCGGGCACTGAAGCTTTCTTT
>TRBD1|TRBV7-9|TRBJ2-7|14|-
CAISGTGNFYEQYF
TGTGCCATCTCCGGGACAGGCAATTTCTACGAGCAGTACTTC
>-|TRBV6-6|TRBJ1-5|15|-
CASSYQGNSNQPQHF
TGTGCCAGCAGTTACCAGGGAAATAGCAATCAGCCCCAGCATTTT
>TRBD1|TRBV5-6|TRBJ1-2|15|-
CASSPGQGANYGYTF
TGTGCCAGCAGCCCGGGACAGGGGGCTAACTATGGCTACACCTTC
>TRBD1|TRBV5-1|TRBJ1-1|15|-
CASSNRQGLNTEAFF
TGCGCCAGCAGCAACCGACAGGGCCTGAACACTGAAGCTTTCTTT
>TRBD1|TRBV18|TRBJ1-5|16|-
CASSPPGTGYDQPQHF
TGTGCCAGCTCACCACCCGGGACAGGGTACGATCAGCCCCAGCATTTT
>TRBD1|TRBV30|TRBJ1-2|13|-
CAWSAGQNYGYTF
TGTGCCTGGAGTGCGGGACAGAACTATGGCTACACCTTC
>-|TRBV6-6|TRBJ2-3|14|-
CASSLSGGTDTQYF
TGTGCCAGCAGTTTATCAGGGGGCACAGATACGCAGTATTTT
>-|TRBV10-3|TRBJ1-2|15|once
CAISGAQVANYGYTF
TGTGCCATCAGTGGAGCACAGGTCGCTAACTATGGCTACACCTTC
>-|TRBV5-6|TRBJ2-1|12|-
CASSGGTIEQFF
TGTGCCAGCAGCGGAGGTACGATAGAGCAGTTCTTC
>TRBD2|TRBV6-6|TRBJ2-3|15|-
CASRLAGGHSDTQYF
TGTGCCAGCAGATTAGCGGGGGGGCACTCAGATACGCAGTATTTT
>-|TRBV28|TRBJ1-3|15|-
CASSRGGATGNTIYF
TGTGCCAGCAGCCGAGGGGGAGCCACTGGAAACACCATATATTTT
>-|TRBV11-1|TRBJ1-5|17|-
CASSLVSGGSRNQPQHF
TGTGCCAGCAGCTTAGTAAGCGGGGGGAGTAGGAATCAGCCCCAGCATTTT
>-|TRBV5-1|TRBJ2-1|12|-
CASSLETGEQFF
TGCGCCAGCAGCTTGGAAACAGGGGAGCAGTTCTTC
>-|TRBV19|TRBJ1-5|14|-
CASMRRLSNQPQHF
TGTGCCAGTATGCGCCGTTTGAGCAATCAGCCCCAGCATTTT
>-|TRBV5-1|TRBJ1-1|21|-
CASSPNDKENRRQVMNTEAFF
TGCGCCAGCAGCCCTAACGACAAGGAAAACAGGCGGCAAGTGATGAACACTGAAGCTTTCTTT
>TRBD1|TRBV28|TRBJ1-2|11|-
CLTGDNYGYTF
TGCTTGACAGGGGATAACTATGGCTACACCTTC
>TRBD1|TRBV11-2|TRBJ1-3|16|-
CASSLTTGGVGNTIYF
TGTGCCAGCAGCTTAACCACAGGGGGCGTAGGAAACACCATATATTTT
>-|TRBV28|TRBJ2-2|15|-
CASSLRGVGTGELFF
TGTGCCAGCAGTTTAAGGGGTGTGGGCACCGGGGAGCTGTTTTTT
>-|TRBV7-9|TRBJ2-1|19|-
CASSFSLILALGSYNEQFF
TGTGCCAGCAGCTTTTCCCTCATACTAGCTCTTGGGTCCTACAATGAGCAGTTCTTC
>TRBD1|TRBV7-9|TRBJ2-5|18|-
CASRQDRAEGGVQETQYF
TGTGCCAGCAGGCAGGACAGGGCGGAGGGTGGGGTCCAAGAGACCCAGTACTTC
>-|TRBV9|TRBJ1-4|18|-
CASSPVEGRVATNEKLFF
TGTGCCAGCAGCCCGGTCGAGGGGAGGGTTGCAACTAATGAAAAACTGTTTTTT
>-|TRBV19|TRBJ2-7|13|once
CASSLGRDYEQYF
TGTGCCAGTAGTCTCGGACGGGACTACGAGCAGTACTTC
>TRBD2|TRBV19|TRBJ2-1|14|-
CASRWGRGYNEQFF
TGTGCCAGTAGATGGGGGAGGGGTTACAATGAGCAGTTCTTC
>TRBD2|TRBV7-9|TRBJ2-1|16|-
CASSQGLAGAYNEQFF
TGTGCCAGCAGCCAGGGACTAGCGGGGGCCTACAATGAGCAGTTCTTC
>-|TRBV19|TRBJ1-5|14|-
CASSIRDINQPQHF
TGTGCCAGTAGTATCCGGGACATCAATCAGCCCCAGCATTTT
>-|TRBV23-1|TRBJ1-2|11|-
CASSQFTGYTF
TGCGCCAGCAGTCAATTCACTGGTTACACCTTC
>TRBD2|TRBV5-1|TRBJ2-2|19|-
CASSLVGLAGATRTGELFF
TGCGCCAGCAGCTTGGTGGGACTAGCGGGCGCTACTCGCACCGGGGAGCTGTTTTTT
>TRBD2|TRBV10-3|TRBJ2-5|17|-
CAIGGSGDIWYQETQYF
TGTGCCATCGGCGGTAGCGGGGATATTTGGTACCAAGAGACCCAGTACTTC
>TRBD2|TRBV4-1|TRBJ2-7|14|once
CASSPGTSLPEQYF
TGCGCCAGCAGCCCCGGGACTAGCCTGCCCGAGCAGTACTTC
>TRBD1|TRBV13|TRBJ2-7|14|-
CASSNRGVTYEQYF
TGTGCCAGCAGCAACAGGGGAGTAACCTACGAGCAGTACTTC
>TRBD1|TRBV7-2|TRBJ2-7|16|-
CASSLAGTGVTYEQYF
TGTGCCAGCAGCTTGGCCGGGACAGGGGTGACCTACGAGCAGTACTTC
>-|TRBV7-9|TRBJ1-6|15|-
CASSFGRQGNSPLHF
TGTGCCAGCAGCTTTGGTAGGCAGGGGAATTCACCCCTCCACTTT
>TRBD1|TRBV27|TRBJ2-2|17|-
CASSLTGPPTNTGELFF
TGTGCCAGCAGCTTGACAGGGCCACCCACAAACACCGGGGAGCTGTTTTTT
>-|TRBV19|TRBJ1-6|14|-
CASSGRGNNSPLHF
TGTGCCAGTAGTGGACGCGGGAATAATTCACCCCTCCACTTT
>TRBD1|TRBV27|TRBJ2-7|15|-
CASSLSGTASYEQYF
TGTGCCAGCAGTTTATCGGGGACAGCCTCCTACGAGCAGTACTTC
>TRBD1|TRBV5-8|TRBJ2-2|17|-
CAGKGGSGTGVTGELFF
TGTGCCGGCAAAGGGGGATCCGGGACAGGCGTCACCGGGGAGCTGTTTTTT
>-|TRBV7-2|TRBJ2-6|16|-
CASSRVGISGANVLTF
TGTGCCAGCAGCCGAGTCGGGATCTCTGGGGCCAACGTCCTGACTTTC
>-|TRBV29-1|TRBJ1-1|13|-
CSVEYRGLPEAFF
TGCAGCGTTGAATATCGAGGCCTCCCTGAAGCTTTCTTT
>-|TRBV10-3|TRBJ1-1|15|-
CAISGLGQVGTEAFF
TGTGCCATCAGTGGCCTCGGACAAGTGGGCACTGAAGCTTTCTTT
>TRBD1|TRBV19|TRBJ1-3|18|once
CASSMMDRALISGNTIYF
TGTGCCAGTAGTATGATGGACAGGGCGCTTATCTCTGGAAACACCATATATTTT
>TRBD1|TRBV19|TRBJ2-7|13|-
CASSQQGMREQYF
TGTGCCAGTAGTCAACAGGGGATGAGGGAGCAGTACTTC
>-|TRBV6-1|TRBJ2-2|13|-
CASSEGFSGELFF
TGTGCCAGCAGTGAAGGGTTTAGCGGGGAGCTGTTTTTT
>-|TRBV7-2|TRBJ2-1|15|-
CASSPPRVPINEQFF
TGTGCCAGCAGCCCCCCCCGGGTTCCGATCAATGAGCAGTTCTTC
>-|TRBV7-2|TRBJ1-2|13|-
CASSVPGSYGYTF
TGTGCCAGCAGCGTTCCGGGAAGCTATGGCTACACCTTC
>TRBD1|TRBV6-6|TRBJ1-2|14|once
CASSYTQGADGYTF
TGTGCCAGCAGTTACACCCAGGGGGCAGATGGCTACACCTTC
>-|TRBV5-5|TRBJ2-7|15|once
CASSLRQDTSYEQYF
TGTGCCAGCAGCTTAAGACAGGATACCTCCTACGAGCAGTACTTC
>TRBD2|TRBV30|TRBJ2-1|17|-
CAWSPTWTSGGYNEQFF
TGTGCCTGGAGTCCAACTTGGACTAGCGGGGGGTACAATGAGCAGTTCTTC
>TRBD2|TRBV27|TRBJ2-4|20|once
CASSPRAGGLSGGAGGIQYF
TGTGCCAGCAGTCCAAGGGCTGGGGGGCTTAGCGGGGGGGCTGGAGGAATTCAGTACTTC
>-|TRBV21-1|TRBJ2-5|16|-
CASSKVRGLFQETQYF
TGTGCCAGCAGCAAAGTCAGGGGGCTTTTCCAAGAGACCCAGTACTTC
>TRBD1|TRBV7-9|TRBJ2-7|15|-
CASRAPGTAAYEQYF
TGTGCCAGCAGAGCTCCCGGGACAGCGGCCTACGAGCAGTACTTC
>-|TRBV5-6|TRBJ1-6|14|-
CASSFGQPRSPLHF
TGTGCCAGCAGCTTCGGACAGCCGCGTTCACCCCTCCACTTT
>-|TRBV5-1|TRBJ1-1|15|-
CASSLDPGSTAEAFF
TGCGCCAGCAGCTTGGATCCCGGGAGCACAGCTGAAGCTTTCTTT
>TRBD2|TRBV9|TRBJ2-1|16|-
CASSITGTTWSDEQFF
TGTGCCAGCAGCATAACCGGGACTACGTGGAGTGATGAGCAGTTCTTC
>-|TRBV2|TRBJ1-6|15|-
CASSEDSSYNSPLHF
TGTGCCAGCAGTGAGGACAGTTCCTATAATTCACCCCTCCACTTT